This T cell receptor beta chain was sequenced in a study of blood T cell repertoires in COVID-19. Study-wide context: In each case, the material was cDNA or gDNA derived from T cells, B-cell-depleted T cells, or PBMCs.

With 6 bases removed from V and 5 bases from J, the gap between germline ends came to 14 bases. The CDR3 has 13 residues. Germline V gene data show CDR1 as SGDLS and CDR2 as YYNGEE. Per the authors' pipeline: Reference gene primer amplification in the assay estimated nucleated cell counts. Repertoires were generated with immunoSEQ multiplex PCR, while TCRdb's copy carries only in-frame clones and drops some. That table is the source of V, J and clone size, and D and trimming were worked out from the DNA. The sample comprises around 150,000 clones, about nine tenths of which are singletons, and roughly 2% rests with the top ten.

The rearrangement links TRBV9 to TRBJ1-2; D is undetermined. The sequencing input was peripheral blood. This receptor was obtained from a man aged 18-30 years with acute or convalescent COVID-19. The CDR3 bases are TGTGCCAGCACCCCTCAGTACGGGTATGGCTACACCTTC. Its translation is CASTPQYGYGYTF.